This T cell receptor beta chain is from a study of PD-1 blockade in mismatch repair-deficient tumors. About the study: Patients had approximately 12 mismatch repair-deficient cancer types and were previously treated and progressing.

All patients were mismatch repair deficient, assessed by either PCR or immunohistochemistry. A few pembrolizumab responders had their TCRs sequenced. Here immunoSEQ multiplex PCR was the method, and the copy in TCRdb shows in-frame clones only, minus some. Counted here are tens of thousands of clones, about 88% occurring once; the ten biggest clones make up 2.5% to 3%. The CDR3 totals 13 residues. Germline-derived CDR1 and CDR2 are MNHNS and SASEGT. The V segment lost 4 bases and the J segment 6 bases; nucleotides outside the gene matches: 2. Findings of the study overall: After pembrolizumab, tumor-resident clones rose rapidly, then generally contracted before radiologic responses.

As to this clone: Its antigen is still unknown.

This TCR derives from an adult with mismatch repair-deficient cancer. The rearrangement uses TRBV6-1 and TRBJ1-5; 8 nucleotides match TRBD1. Source: PBMCs, taken before pembrolizumab treatment. CDR3 residues: CASSVDRGQPQHF. CDR3 DNA: TGTGCCAGCAGTGTCGACAGGGGTCAGCCCCAGCATTTT.